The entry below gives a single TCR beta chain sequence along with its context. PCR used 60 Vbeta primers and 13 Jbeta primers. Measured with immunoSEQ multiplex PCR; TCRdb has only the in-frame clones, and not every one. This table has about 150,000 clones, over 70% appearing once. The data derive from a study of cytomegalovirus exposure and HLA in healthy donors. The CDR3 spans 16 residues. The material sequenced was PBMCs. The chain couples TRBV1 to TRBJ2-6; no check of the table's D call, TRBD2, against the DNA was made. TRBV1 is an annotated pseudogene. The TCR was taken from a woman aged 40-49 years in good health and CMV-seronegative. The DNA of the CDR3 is TGCACCAGCTTCTGGGAGGTGAACTCTGGGGCCAACGTCCTGACTTTC. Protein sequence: CTSFWEVNSGANVLTF.